A single sample gave rise to the 31 T cell receptor beta chains below, sequenced in a study of T cells in Graves' hyperthyroidism and ophthalmopathy. Researchers amplified the TCR beta CDR3 regions from RNA transcripts. During a first-round RT-PCR of the TCR CDR3, the HTBI primer set was used. From the multiplex PCR reads, TCRdb called clonotypes with MiXCR, one entry per CDR3 protein. The sample lists more than 300,000 distinct CDR3 sequences, less than 15% occurring once. The sample consisted of blood. All receptors derive from a woman aged 18-29 years with Graves' hyperthyroidism.

As concerns this clonotype: One junction end does not reproduce the germline sequence, and a read error may be involved. The rearrangement joins TRBV7-2 to TRBJ1-4; 9 positions match TRBD1. CDR3 length: 15 residues. Germline-derived CDR1 and CDR2 are SGHTA and FQGNSA. CDR3: CASRLGTGLLEKLFF. The CDR3 DNA reads TGTGCCAGCAGATTAGGGACAGGGTTGTTGGAAAAACTGTTTTTT. Using reference TRBV7-2 and TRBJ1-4 for the parts outside the CDR3, the full variable domain is GAGVSQSPSNKVTEKGKDVELRCDPISGHTALYWYRQSLGQGLEFLIYFQGNSAPDKSGLPSDRFSAERTGGSVSTLTIQRTQQEDSAVYLCASRLGTGLLEKLFFGSGTQLSVL.

V gene TRBV7-2 combines with J gene TRBJ2-7, with 10 positions matching TRBD1. From germline, CDR1 is SGHTA and CDR2 FQGNSA. V shed 4 bases, J shed 3 bases, and the junction held 9 bases outside the gene matches. CDR3 length: 16 amino acids. CDR3 DNA: TGTGCCAGCAGCTCGACCCCGGGACAGGGGAACTACGAGCAGTACTTC. Amino acids: CASSSTPGQGNYEQYF.

This clonotype was found many times. The chain carries TRBV13 and TRBJ1-6; no reliable D call. Germline CDR1 PRHDT, CDR2 FYEKMQ (reference sequence). V shed 1 base and J shed 0 bases, with 4 bases lying between them. The CDR3 is 15 amino acids. The DNA for the CDR3 is TGTGCCAGCAGCTTAGCTGGCTCCTATAATTCACCCCTCCACTTT. Its translation is CASSLAGSYNSPLHF.

This chain uses TRBV4-1 with TRBJ2-2; 13 nucleotides agree with TRBD2. Germline V gene sequence: CDR1 MGHRA, CDR2 YSYEKL. V shed 1 base and J 7 bases; nucleotides not matched to a gene: 12. The CDR3 has 19 residues. The chain's CDR3 is CASSQAFGLAGAQGGELFF. The DNA for the CDR3 is TGCGCCAGCAGCCAAGCCTTCGGACTAGCGGGAGCTCAGGGCGGGGAGCTGTTTTTT.

This clonotype was counted at least ten times. V gene TRBV6-6 combines with J gene TRBJ1-2; 10 positions match TRBD1. Losses at the gene ends were 2 bases for V and 6 bases for J; bases not matched to a gene: 6. Germline loops: CDR1 MNHNY, CDR2 SVGAGI (reference sequence). The CDR3 covers 15 residues. The CDR3 DNA is TGTGCCAGCAGTTACACCTTGACAGGGGGCGATGGCTACACCTTC. Translation: CASSYTLTGGDGYTF.

This clonotype was recorded at least ten times. One end of the junction varies from germline; a read error may be responsible. The chain has TRBV5-1 and TRBJ2-7; tentative D call: TRBD2 (6 bases). CDR3 length: 14 residues. Germline-derived CDR1 and CDR2 are SGHRS and YFSETQ. The CDR3 DNA reads as TGCGCCAGCAGCGCGGGACGCTGGTCCTCCGAGCAGTACTTC. Protein: CASSAGRWSSEQYF.

This clonotype was found many times. The chain combines TRBV20-1 with TRBJ1-2; no reliable D call. This CDR3 has 14 residues. Trimming took off 6 bases at V and 2 bases at J, with 16 bases between the two ends. In germline, CDR1 is DFQATT, CDR2 SNEGSKA (reference sequence). This chain's CDR3 is CSAPRLSGNYGYTF. The CDR3 DNA reads TGCAGTGCCCCCCGTTTATCGGGAAACTATGGCTACACCTTC.

This clonotype was detected many times. This chain connects TRBV10-3 to TRBJ2-1, with D possibly matching TRBD2 (5 bases). Germline V gene sequence: CDR1 ENHRY, CDR2 SYGVKD. Trimming left V 2 bases short and J 8 bases short, with 7 bases between. The CDR3 contains 12 residues. The CDR3 sequence: CAISEEADEQFF. CDR3 in DNA: TGTGCCATCAGTGAGGAAGCGGATGAGCAGTTCTTC.

In this sample, this clonotype turned up once. J is TRBJ2-5 and V is TRBV19, with TRBD1 identical over 10 bases. Germline CDR1 is LNHDA and CDR2 is SQIVND (reference sequence). V shed 5 bases, J shed 1 base, and the junction held 4 bases outside the gene matches. The CDR3 contains 15 residues. The CDR3 nucleotides are TGTGCCAGTAGTTCGACAGGGGGCTTCCAAGAGACCCAGTACTTC. Residues: CASSSTGGFQETQYF.

This clonotype came up many times. The chain carries TRBV6-2 or TRBV6-3 and TRBJ2-1, with D hard to call. In germline, CDR1 is MNHEY, CDR2 SVGEGT. CDR3 length: 13 amino acids. Trimming removed 0 bases from V and 6 bases from J, with 6 bases in between. The CDR3 bases are TGTGCCAGCAGTTACTCGAGTTTCAATGAGCAGTTCTTC. It yields the protein CASSYSSFNEQFF.

At least ten counts were recorded for this clonotype. The genes are TRBV11-2 and TRBJ2-3; D is perhaps TRBD2 (5 bases). V was pared by 1 base and J by 1 base, with 9 bases between. The CDR3 has 15 residues. Looked up from germline, CDR1 is SGHAT and CDR2 is FQNNGV. In DNA form, the CDR3 reads TGTGCCAGCAGCTTAGCAGGTAGCGGCACAGATACGCAGTATTTT. Amino acid sequence: CASSLAGSGTDTQYF.

This clonotype was recorded a few times. The DNA for the CDR3 is TGTGCCAGCAGCTCCCGACAGGGAGCTGAAGCTTTCTTT. Encoded protein: CASSSRQGAEAFF. The chain joins TRBV7-3 to TRBJ1-1, with 7 bases matching TRBD1. Trimming at V came to 4 bases and at J to 6 bases, leaving 5 bases not matched to a gene. The CDR3 contains 13 residues. The germline V gene encodes CDR1 SGHTA and CDR2 FQGTGA.

A remark on this clonotype: This may stem from a read error, because a much larger clone lies one nucleotide away. The chain recombines TRBV28 with TRBJ2-3; D is tentatively TRBD1 or TRBD2 (5 bases each). Germline CDR1 is MDHEN and CDR2 is SYDVKM. This CDR3 comprises 14 residues. V shed 8 bases and J shed 4 bases, with 16 bases lying between them. Written as DNA, the CDR3 is TGTGCCAGCGAGCCTGACGGGGCCTCAGATACGCAGTATTTT. Translation: CASEPDGASDTQYF. Using reference TRBV28 and TRBJ2-3 for the parts outside the CDR3, the full variable domain is DVKVTQSSRYLVKRTGEKVFLECVQDMDHENMFWYRQDPGLGLRLIYFSYDVKMKEKGDIPEGYSVSREKKERFSLILESASTNQTSMYLCASEPDGASDTQYFGPGTRLTVL.

In this sample, this clonotype turned up many times. The J gene is TRBJ2-5, the V gene TRBV24-1; 7 bases fit TRBD2. The CDR3 runs to 13 residues. Germline V lookup: CDR1 KGHDR, CDR2 SFDVKD. V lost 3 bases, J lost 11 bases, and 8 bases stayed unmatched. The DNA of the CDR3 is TGTGCCACCAGTGATGGGCTAGCGGACCCTCAGTACTTC. It is translated as CATSDGLADPQYF.

V is TRBV3-1 and J is TRBJ1-6, with a tentative D call TRBD1 (5 bases). CDR1 is LGHDT, CDR2 YNNKEL, per germline (reference sequence). Trimming shortened V by 1 base and J by 4 bases, and 11 bases separated the two germline ends. This CDR3 comprises 16 residues. This CDR3 reads CASSQAGWGYNSPLHF. The CDR3 nucleotides are TGTGCCAGCAGCCAAGCAGGGTGGGGTTATAATTCACCCCTCCACTTT.

This clonotype was found many times. As DNA, the CDR3 is TGTGCCAGCAGTAGTTGGAGGGTAGATAATTCACCCCTCCACTTT. Its protein is CASSSWRVDNSPLHF. This chain links TRBV28 with TRBJ1-6; D not resolved. The germline V gene has CDR1 MDHEN and CDR2 SYDVKM. The V end lost 5 bases, the J end lost 5 bases, and 13 bases lay between the germline ends. The CDR3 extends over 15 amino acids. The full variable domain, in which reference TRBV28 and TRBJ1-6 provide the parts outside the CDR3, is DVKVTQSSRYLVKRTGEKVFLECVQDMDHENMFWYRQDPGLGLRLIYFSYDVKMKEKGDIPEGYSVSREKKERFSLILESASTNQTSMYLCASSSWRVDNSPLHFGNGTRLTVT.

The sample holds a few counts of this clonotype. The chain combines TRBV19 with TRBJ1-5, with D maybe TRBD1 (6 bases). The CDR3 spans 14 residues. In germline, CDR1 is LNHDA, CDR2 SQIVND (reference sequence). With 6 bases removed from V and 9 bases from J, the gap between germline ends came to 18 bases. The CDR3 DNA reads as TGTGCCAGTAGCCAGGGGCAGCAACCAGGGCCCCAGCATTTT. Its translation is CASSQGQQPGPQHF. The full variable domain, its missing parts supplied by reference TRBV19 and TRBJ1-5, is DGGITQSPKYLFRKEGQNVTLSCEQNLNHDAMYWYRQDPGQGLRLIYYSQIVNDFQKGDIAEGYSVSREKKESFPLTVTSAQKNPTAFYLCASSQGQQPGPQHFGDGTRLSIL.

The rearrangement links TRBV30 to TRBJ1-2; D gene uncertain. The germline V gene encodes CDR1 GTSNPN and CDR2 SVGIG (reference sequence). The V end lost 5 bases, the J end lost 7 bases, and 5 bases lay between the germline ends. The length of the CDR3 is 9 residues. CDR3 amino acids: CAWEGGYTF. CDR3 DNA: TGTGCCTGGGAGGGTGGCTACACCTTC.

The gene calls are TRBV19 and TRBJ1-4; TRBD1 is a possible D gene (6 bases). Trimming removed 3 bases from V and 5 bases from J, with 13 bases in between. From germline, CDR1 is LNHDA and CDR2 SQIVND (reference sequence). The CDR3 is 15 amino acids. The CDR3 region is CASSMGGPANEKLFF. In DNA, the CDR3 is TGTGCCAGTAGTATGGGGGGGCCGGCGAATGAAAAACTGTTTTTT.

This clonotype was seen many times. A junction end diverges from the germline sequence, so it may reflect a read error. V is TRBV13 and J is TRBJ1-1; D is undetermined. CDR1 PRHDT and CDR2 FYEKMQ come from the germline V gene (reference sequence). The CDR3 runs 16 residues. The CDR3 region is CASRFLGGERGTEAFF. For the CDR3, the DNA is TGTGCCAGCCGCTTCCTGGGTGGGGAACGGGGCACTGAAGCTTTCTTT.

The table lists this clonotype with a few counts. The chain employs TRBV7-8 and TRBJ1-3; unclear D gene. The CDR3 extends over 16 amino acids. Germline-derived CDR1 and CDR2 are SGHVS and FQNEAQ. Trimming stripped 1 base from V and 0 bases from J, with 10 bases between. This CDR3 is CASSLGLVGSGNTIYF. CDR3 bases: TGTGCCAGCAGCTTAGGCCTAGTAGGCTCTGGAAACACCATATATTTT.

This clonotype was observed many times. The rearrangement uses TRBV2 and TRBJ1-2, with D unclear. Germline V gives CDR1 SNHLY, CDR2 FYNNEI. V was shortened by 8 bases and J by 4 bases, with 20 bases between the two germline ends. There are 15 residues in the CDR3. DNA for the CDR3: TGTGCCAGCCCGCCCGACCGCGCCTTCCTCTATGGCTACACCTTC. It yields the protein CASPPDRAFLYGYTF.

This clonotype appeared a few times. The chain uses TRBV20-1 and TRBJ2-7; TRBD1 is a possible D gene (8 bases). V shed 3 bases and J shed 2 bases, with 26 bases lying between them. CDR3 length equals 18 residues. Germline V lookup: CDR1 DFQATT, CDR2 SNEGSKA (reference sequence). The CDR3 nucleotides are TGCAGTGCTAGTATGGGGCGGCGGGGGCCCAGGGGGCCCTACGAGCAGTACTTC. Translation gives CSASMGRRGPRGPYEQYF.

This clonotype has a handful of counts. The chain joins TRBV4-1 to TRBJ1-3, with TRBD1 as a possible D gene (5 bases). Germline CDR1 and CDR2: MGHRA and YSYEKL. The length of the CDR3 is 17 residues. Trimming took 1 base from V and 0 from J, leaving 13 bases between them. In DNA form, the CDR3 reads TGCGCCAGCAGCCAAGTCAGGACAATAAACTCTGGAAACACCATATATTTT. Translation: CASSQVRTINSGNTIYF.

This clonotype was picked up many times. Relative to the germline gene, one junction end is altered; a read error may explain this. The genes are TRBV7-7 and TRBJ2-2, with TRBD1 as a possible D gene (6 bases). The germline V gene has CDR1 SSHAT and CDR2 FNYEAQ (reference sequence). The CDR3 loop spans 15 amino acids. In DNA, the CDR3 is TGTGCTAGCAGCCGGAAAAAGTGGGGGCACGGGGAGCTGTTTTTT. Protein sequence: CASSRKKWGHGELFF. The whole variable domain, filled in from reference TRBV7-7 and TRBJ2-2, reads GAGVSQSPRYKVTKRGQDVTLRCDPISSHATLYWYQQALGQGPEFLTYFNYEAQPDKSGLPSDRFSAERPEGSISTLTIQRTEQRDSAMYRCASSRKKWGHGELFFGEGSRLTVL.

The CDR3: CASSLGQGSSSGNTIYF. Here the CDR3 DNA reads TGCGCCAGCAGCTTGGGGCAGGGCTCTTCCTCTGGAAACACCATATATTTT. V and J are TRBV5-1 and TRBJ1-3, with D maybe TRBD1 (5 bases). This CDR3 comprises 17 residues. V lost 0 bases, J lost 0 bases, and 13 bases lay in between. The V gene's germline CDR1 is SGHRS and CDR2 YFSETQ.

In its sample, this clonotype was seen many times. The rearrangement links TRBV11-2 to TRBJ1-6, with D perhaps matching TRBD1 (5 bases). The ends were cut back, 2 bases at V and 10 bases at J, with 21 bases in the middle. The CDR3 is made up of 17 amino acids. Germline V lookup: CDR1 SGHAT, CDR2 FQNNGV. The CDR3 reads CASSLPSRTAWGSPLHF. The CDR3, as DNA: TGTGCCAGCAGCTTACCCTCCCGGACGGCCTGGGGCTCACCCCTCCACTTT. Full variable domain (missing parts from reference TRBV11-2 and TRBJ1-6): EAGVAQSPRYKIIEKRQSVAFWCNPISGHATLYWYQQILGQGPKLLIQFQNNGVVDDSQLPKDRFSAERLKGVDSTLKIQPAKLEDSAVYLCASSLPSRTAWGSPLHFGNGTRLTVT.

This clonotype was detected ten times or more. The gene calls are TRBV28 and TRBJ1-5; 9 bases align to TRBD1. CDR3 size: 18 residues. The V segment lost 4 bases and the J segment 1 base; nucleotides outside the gene matches: 11. CDR1 is MDHEN and CDR2 is SYDVKM in the germline V gene. CDR3 bases: TGTGCCAGCAGTTCCCCCTTCGACAGGGGGGGAAGCAATCAGCCCCAGCATTTT. The encoded protein is CASSSPFDRGGSNQPQHF.

The rearrangement joins TRBV29-1 to TRBJ2-3, with 12 bases matching TRBD2. V gave up 4 bases and J gave up 0 bases; unmatched junction bases: 11. The germline V gene encodes CDR1 SQVTM and CDR2 ANQGSEA. The CDR3 runs 18 residues. In DNA form, the CDR3 reads TGCAGCGTTGCTCTATGGACTAGCGGGATCCCTAGCACAGATACGCAGTATTTT. Translated, it gives CSVALWTSGIPSTDTQYF.

This rearrangement joins TRBV3-1 to TRBJ2-2; 9 bases align to TRBD2. CDR3 size: 16 residues. Germline CDR1 and CDR2: LGHDT and YNNKEL (reference sequence). The J segment lost 5 bases and the V segment lost 4 bases, leaving 8 bases of the junction unmatched. CDR3 DNA sequence: TGTGCCAGCAGCCCCGTCGGGCGGGGGGGAACCGGGGAGCTGTTTTTT. Its translation: CASSPVGRGGTGELFF. Complete variable domain (other parts from reference TRBV3-1 and TRBJ2-2): DTAVSQTPKYLVTQMGNDKSIKCEQNLGHDTMYWYKQDSKKFLKIMFSYNNKELIINETVPNRFSPKSPDKAHLNLHINSLELGDSAVYFCASSPVGRGGTGELFFGEGSRLTVL.

V is TRBV11-2 and J is TRBJ1-1; D unresolved. The germline gives CDR1 SGHAT, CDR2 FQNNGV. This CDR3 spans 14 amino acids. V lost 5 bases and J 4 bases, leaving 14 bases between the germline ends. The CDR3 loop is CASSPQLLATEAFF. The CDR3 DNA is TGTGCCAGCAGCCCGCAGTTATTAGCCACTGAAGCTTTCTTT.